The 8 T cell receptor beta chains given below trace back to one sample, sequenced in a study of naive and memory T cell subsets. Two oligonucleotides, mixed equimolar, formed the beta constant-region primer covering TRBC1 and TRBC2. MiXCR was run by TCRdb on the UMI-ligation and nested PCR reads, yielding one entry per CDR3 protein. The top ten hold 1.6% of the sample, which has about 90,000 distinct CDR3 sequences, about 7% seen once. The source material was central memory CD4+ T cells from blood. These receptors all come from a human donor in good health.

This clonotype was detected many times. The chain joins TRBV12-5 to TRBJ2-1, with a weak D call TRBD2 (6 bases). The CDR3 totals 17 residues. Germline V lookup: CDR1 LGHNT, CDR2 FRNRAP. The ends were cut back, 0 bases at V and 6 bases at J, with 18 bases in the middle. CDR3 bases: TGTGCTAGTGGTTTGGTACTGGGACGGGAGACTCGCAATGAGCAGTTCTTC. It encodes CASGLVLGRETRNEQFF.

This clonotype was detected ten times or more. V and J are TRBV20-1 and TRBJ1-1; 10 nucleotides agree with TRBD1. The CDR3 loop spans 16 amino acids. Germline V lookup: CDR1 DFQATT, CDR2 SNEGSKA (reference sequence). The trim removed 2 bases at V and 2 bases at J, leaving 8 bases unmatched. CDR3 loop: CSARRDRGGLNTEAFF. The CDR3 region has the DNA TGCAGTGCTAGACGGGACAGGGGAGGGTTAAACACTGAAGCTTTCTTT.

The V gene is TRBV12-3 or TRBV12-4, the J gene TRBJ2-3; D may be TRBD1 or TRBD2 (6 bases each). The CDR3 has 15 residues. V lost 5 bases, J lost 0 bases, and 12 bases lay in between. Here the CDR3 reads CASSPGEASTDTQYF. The CDR3 DNA reads as TGTGCCAGCAGTCCAGGGGAGGCTAGCACAGATACGCAGTATTTT.

This clonotype appeared many times. This rearrangement joins TRBV3-1 to TRBJ2-7; 7 bases agree with TRBD1. The CDR3 contains 13 residues. Germline CDR1 is LGHDT and CDR2 is YNNKEL (reference sequence). V was clipped by 2 bases and J by 7 bases; unmatched bases: 5. CDR3 amino acids: CASSQWTGLEQYF. DNA of the CDR3: TGTGCCAGCAGCCAATGGACAGGCTTGGAGCAGTACTTC.

This clonotype was recorded at least ten times. Here the CDR3 reads CASSLGDSFDGYTF. CDR3 sequence (DNA): TGTGCCAGCAGCCTCGGTGACAGCTTTGATGGCTACACCTTC. The rearrangement uses TRBV5-5 and TRBJ1-2, with D possibly matching TRBD1 (5 bases). CDR1 is SGHKS and CDR2 is YYEKEE in the germline V gene (reference sequence). V was shortened by 4 bases and J by 6 bases, with 16 bases between the two germline ends. CDR3 size: 14 residues.

Notes on this clonotype: Just one base apart from a much larger clone, this may be a read error. The CDR3 region is CSANLPDRDPAHGYTF. CDR3 DNA: TGCAGTGCAAACTTACCCGACAGGGACCCTGCCCATGGCTACACCTTC. The chain is built from TRBV20-1 and TRBJ1-2, with 7 positions matching TRBD1. V trimming: 6 bases; J trimming: 6 bases; junction bases outside the gene matches: 19. Germline loops: CDR1 DFQATT, CDR2 SNEGSKA (reference sequence). The CDR3 is made up of 16 amino acids.

The genes are TRBV20-1 and TRBJ2-5, with 10 bases matching TRBD2. The CDR3 covers 16 residues. Trimming cost V 1 base and J 3 bases; bases outside gene matches: 8. The germline gives CDR1 DFQATT, CDR2 SNEGSKA (reference sequence). CDR3 bases: TGCAGTGCTAGAGTAGCGGGGGGCGGGTACAAAGAGACCCAGTACTTC. Translation gives CSARVAGGGYKETQYF.

This clonotype was observed many times. The rearrangement uses TRBV2 and TRBJ1-2; D remains ambiguous. Germline CDR1 is SNHLY and CDR2 is FYNNEI. This CDR3 is built from 11 residues. V was clipped by 4 bases and J by 4 bases, with 4 bases between them. The CDR3 nucleotides read TGTGCCAGCAGTGCAGGCTATGGCTACACCTTC. This translates into CASSAGYGYTF.